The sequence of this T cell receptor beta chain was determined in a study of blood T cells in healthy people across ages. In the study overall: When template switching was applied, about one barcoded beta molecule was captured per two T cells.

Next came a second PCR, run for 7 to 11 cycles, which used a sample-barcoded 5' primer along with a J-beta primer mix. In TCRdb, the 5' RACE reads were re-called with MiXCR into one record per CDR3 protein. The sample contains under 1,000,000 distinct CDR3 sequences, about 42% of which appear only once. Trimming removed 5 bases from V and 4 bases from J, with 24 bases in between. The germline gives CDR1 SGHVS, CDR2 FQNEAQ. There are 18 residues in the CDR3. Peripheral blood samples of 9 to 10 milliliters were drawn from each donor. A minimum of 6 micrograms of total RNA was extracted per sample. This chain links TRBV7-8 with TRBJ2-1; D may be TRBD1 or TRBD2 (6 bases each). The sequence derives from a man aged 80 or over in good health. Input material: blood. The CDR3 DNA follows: TGTGCCAGCAGCGTAGGGGGGCTTTCGGGGGCGGGTTACAATGAGCAGTTCTTC. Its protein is CASSVGGLSGAGYNEQFF.